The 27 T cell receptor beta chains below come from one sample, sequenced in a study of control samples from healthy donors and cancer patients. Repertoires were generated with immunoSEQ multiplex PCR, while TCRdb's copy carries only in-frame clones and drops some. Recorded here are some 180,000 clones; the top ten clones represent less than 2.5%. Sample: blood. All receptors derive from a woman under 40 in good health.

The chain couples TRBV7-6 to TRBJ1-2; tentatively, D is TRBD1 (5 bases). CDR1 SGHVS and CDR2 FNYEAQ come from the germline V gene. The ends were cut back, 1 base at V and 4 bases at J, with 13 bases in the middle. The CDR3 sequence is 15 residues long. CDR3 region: CASSLGTGPPYGYTF. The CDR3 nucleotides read TGTGCCAGCAGCTTAGGTACAGGCCCCCCCTATGGCTACACCTTC.

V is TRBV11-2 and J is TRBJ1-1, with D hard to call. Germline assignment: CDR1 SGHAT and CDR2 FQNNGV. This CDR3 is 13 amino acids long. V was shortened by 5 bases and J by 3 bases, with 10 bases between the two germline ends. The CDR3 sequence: CASSNDIYTEAFF. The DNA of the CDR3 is TGTGCCAGCAGCAACGACATTTACACTGAAGCTTTCTTT.

The DNA of the CDR3 is TGCAGCTCCCCTGTAGGCAATGAGCAGTTCTTC. As protein: CSSPVGNEQFF. The genes are TRBV29-1 and TRBJ2-1; D gene uncertain. The CDR3 sequence is 11 residues long. Trimming left V 8 bases short and J 6 bases short, with 11 bases between. The germline V gene encodes CDR1 SQVTM and CDR2 ANQGSEA.

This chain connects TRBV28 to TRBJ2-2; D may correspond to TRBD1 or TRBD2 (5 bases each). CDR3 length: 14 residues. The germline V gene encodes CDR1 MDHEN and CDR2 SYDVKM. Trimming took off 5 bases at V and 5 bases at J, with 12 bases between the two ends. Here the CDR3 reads CASSPRGPTGELFF. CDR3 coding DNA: TGTGCCAGCAGTCCCCGGGGACCAACCGGGGAGCTGTTTTTT.

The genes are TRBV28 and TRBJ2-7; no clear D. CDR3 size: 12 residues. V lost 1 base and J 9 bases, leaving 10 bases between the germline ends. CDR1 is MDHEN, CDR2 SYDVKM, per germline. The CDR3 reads CASSLSQAGQYF. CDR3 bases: TGTGCCAGCAGTTTATCCCAGGCAGGGCAGTACTTC.

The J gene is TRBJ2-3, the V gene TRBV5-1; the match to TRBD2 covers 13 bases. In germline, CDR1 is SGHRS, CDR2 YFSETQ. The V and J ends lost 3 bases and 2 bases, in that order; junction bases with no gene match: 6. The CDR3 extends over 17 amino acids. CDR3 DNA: TGCGCCAGCAGCTCCTCCGGGACTAGCGGGATCACAGATACGCAGTATTTT. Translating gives CASSSSGTSGITDTQYF.

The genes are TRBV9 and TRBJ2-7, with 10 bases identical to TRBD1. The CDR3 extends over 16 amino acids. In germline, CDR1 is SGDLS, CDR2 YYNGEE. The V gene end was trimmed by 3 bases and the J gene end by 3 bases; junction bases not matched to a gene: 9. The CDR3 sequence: CASSASGTGVLYEQYF. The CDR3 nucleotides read TGTGCCAGCAGCGCCTCCGGGACAGGGGTACTCTACGAGCAGTACTTC.

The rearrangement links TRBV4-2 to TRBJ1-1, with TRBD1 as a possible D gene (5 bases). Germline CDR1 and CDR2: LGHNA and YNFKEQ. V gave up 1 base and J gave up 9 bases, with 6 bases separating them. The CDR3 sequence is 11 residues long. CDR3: CASSQGTKAFF. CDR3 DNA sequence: TGTGCCAGCAGCCAAGGGACAAAAGCTTTCTTT.

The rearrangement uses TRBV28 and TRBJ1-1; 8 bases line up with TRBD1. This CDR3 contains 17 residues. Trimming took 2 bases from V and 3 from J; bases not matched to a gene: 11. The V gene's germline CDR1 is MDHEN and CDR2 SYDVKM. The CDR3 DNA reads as TGTGCCAGCAGTTTAGTCCAGGGGGCGATGGGGGACACTGAAGCTTTCTTT. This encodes CASSLVQGAMGDTEAFF.

CDR3 loop: CASSLGRNTGELFF. CDR3 nucleotides: TGTGCCAGCAGCTTGGGACGGAACACCGGGGAGCTGTTTTTT. V usage is TRBV7-2 and J usage is TRBJ2-2; either TRBD1 or TRBD2 may fit D (5 bases each). Germline CDR1 reads SGHTA; CDR2 reads FQGNSA. V dropped 3 bases and J dropped 1 base, with 6 bases sitting between them. This CDR3 has 14 residues.

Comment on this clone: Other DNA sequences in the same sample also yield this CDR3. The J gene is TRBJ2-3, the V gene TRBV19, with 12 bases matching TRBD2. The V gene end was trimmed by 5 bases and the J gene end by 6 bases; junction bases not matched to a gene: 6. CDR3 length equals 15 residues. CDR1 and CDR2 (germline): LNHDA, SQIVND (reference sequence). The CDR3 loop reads CASSLATSGGDTQYF. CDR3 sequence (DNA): TGTGCCAGTAGTCTCGCGACTAGCGGGGGCGATACGCAGTATTTT.

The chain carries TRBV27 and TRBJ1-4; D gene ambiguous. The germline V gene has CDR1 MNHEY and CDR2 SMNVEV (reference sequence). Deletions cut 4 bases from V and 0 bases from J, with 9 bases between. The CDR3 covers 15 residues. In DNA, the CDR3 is TGTGCCAGCAGTTCCGGACTGACAACTAATGAAAAACTGTTTTTT. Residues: CASSSGLTTNEKLFF.

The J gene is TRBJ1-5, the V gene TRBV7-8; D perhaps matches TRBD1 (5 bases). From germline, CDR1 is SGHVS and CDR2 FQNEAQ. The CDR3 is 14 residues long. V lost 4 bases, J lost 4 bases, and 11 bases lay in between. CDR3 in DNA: TGTGCCAGCAGCTCAGAGGGGCCGAATCAGCCCCAGCATTTT. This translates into CASSSEGPNQPQHF.

CDR3: CASSSPGDGYEQYF. The CDR3 coding sequence is TGTGCCAGCAGCTCCCCGGGAGACGGCTACGAGCAGTACTTC. This chain links TRBV11-2 with TRBJ2-7; D is perhaps TRBD2 (6 bases). In germline, CDR1 is SGHAT, CDR2 FQNNGV. V was cut by 4 bases and J by 3 bases, with 13 bases left in between. CDR3 length equals 14 residues.

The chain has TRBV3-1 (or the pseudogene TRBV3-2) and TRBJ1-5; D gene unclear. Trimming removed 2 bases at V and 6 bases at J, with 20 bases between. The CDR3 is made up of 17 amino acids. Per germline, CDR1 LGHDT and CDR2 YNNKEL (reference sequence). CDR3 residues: CASSQSGYGSEAQPQHF. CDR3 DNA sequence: TGTGCCAGCAGCCAATCTGGTTATGGCTCTGAGGCTCAGCCCCAGCATTTT.

The CDR3 DNA reads as TGTGCCAGCAGCTTCCGGGACAGGGGCTTCTACACCTTC. It translates to CASSFRDRGFYTF. The V and J genes are TRBV3-1 (or the pseudogene TRBV3-2) and TRBJ1-2; 10 bases are shared with TRBD1. This CDR3 is built from 13 residues. J lost 10 bases, V lost 5 bases, and 7 bases had no gene match. Germline lookup yields CDR1 LGHDT and CDR2 YNNKEL (reference sequence).

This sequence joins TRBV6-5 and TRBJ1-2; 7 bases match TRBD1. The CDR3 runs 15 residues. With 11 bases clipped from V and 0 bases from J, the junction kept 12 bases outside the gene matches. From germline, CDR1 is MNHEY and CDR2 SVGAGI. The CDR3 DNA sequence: TGTGCCGGAAGGGGGACAGCCCTTGCTAACTATGGCTACACCTTC. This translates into CAGRGTALANYGYTF.

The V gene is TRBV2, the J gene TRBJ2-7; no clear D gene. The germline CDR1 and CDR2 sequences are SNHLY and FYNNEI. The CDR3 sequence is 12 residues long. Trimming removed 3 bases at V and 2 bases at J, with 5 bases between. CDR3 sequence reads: CASSDAPYEQYF. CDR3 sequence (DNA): TGTGCCAGCAGTGACGCCCCCTACGAGCAGTACTTC. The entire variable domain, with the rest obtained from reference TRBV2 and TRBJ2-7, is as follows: EPEVTQTPSHQVTQMGQEVILRCVPISNHLYFYWYRQILGQKVEFLVSFYNNEISEKSEIFDDQFSVERPDGSNFTLKIRSTKLEDSAMYFCASSDAPYEQYFGPGTRLTVT.

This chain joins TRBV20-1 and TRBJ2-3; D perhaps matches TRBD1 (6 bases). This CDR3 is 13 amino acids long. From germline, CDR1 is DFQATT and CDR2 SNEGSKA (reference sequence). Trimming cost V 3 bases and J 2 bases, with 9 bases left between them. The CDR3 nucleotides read TGCAGTGCTAGTTACAGGGTCACAGATACGCAGTATTTT. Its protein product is CSASYRVTDTQYF.

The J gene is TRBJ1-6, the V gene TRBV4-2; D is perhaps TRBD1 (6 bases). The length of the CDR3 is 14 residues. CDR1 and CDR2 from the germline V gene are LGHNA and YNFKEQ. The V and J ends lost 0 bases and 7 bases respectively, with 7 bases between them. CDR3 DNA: TGTGCCAGCAGCCAAGAAAGGGGGAATTCACCCCTCCACTTT. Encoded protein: CASSQERGNSPLHF.

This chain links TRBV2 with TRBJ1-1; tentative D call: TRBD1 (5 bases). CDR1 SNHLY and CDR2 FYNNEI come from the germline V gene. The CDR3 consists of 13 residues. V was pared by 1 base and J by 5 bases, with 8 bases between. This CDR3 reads CASSEGGVTEAFF. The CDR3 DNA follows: TGTGCCAGCAGTGAAGGAGGGGTTACTGAAGCTTTCTTT.

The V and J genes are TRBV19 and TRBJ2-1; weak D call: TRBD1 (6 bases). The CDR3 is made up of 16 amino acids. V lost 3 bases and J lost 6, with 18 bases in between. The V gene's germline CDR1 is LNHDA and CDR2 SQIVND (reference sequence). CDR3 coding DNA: TGTGCCAGTAGTATGGACCGGGACATCGGGTCCAATGAGCAGTTCTTC. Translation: CASSMDRDIGSNEQFF.

CDR3 region: CASSLAEAFF. CDR3 bases: TGTGCCAGCAGTTTAGCTGAAGCTTTCTTT. The rearrangement uses TRBV12-3 or TRBV12-4 and TRBJ1-1; D is unclear. Trimming took off 0 bases at V and 7 bases at J, with 0 bases between the two ends. This CDR3 has 10 amino acids.

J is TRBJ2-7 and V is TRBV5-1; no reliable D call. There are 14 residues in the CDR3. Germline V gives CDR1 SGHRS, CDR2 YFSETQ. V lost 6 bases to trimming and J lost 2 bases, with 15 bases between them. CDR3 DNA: TGCGCCAGCACCTTAGGGTTACGGCCCTACGAGCAGTACTTC. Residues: CASTLGLRPYEQYF.

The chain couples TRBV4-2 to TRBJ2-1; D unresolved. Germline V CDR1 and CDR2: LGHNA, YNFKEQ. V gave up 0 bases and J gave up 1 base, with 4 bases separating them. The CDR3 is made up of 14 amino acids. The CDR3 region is CASSQDRSYNEQFF. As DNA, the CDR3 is TGTGCCAGCAGCCAAGACAGGTCCTACAATGAGCAGTTCTTC.

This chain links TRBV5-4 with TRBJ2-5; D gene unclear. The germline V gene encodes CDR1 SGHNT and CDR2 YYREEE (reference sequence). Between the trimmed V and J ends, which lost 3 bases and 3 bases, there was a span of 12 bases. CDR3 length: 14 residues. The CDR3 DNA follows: TGTGCCAGCAGCTCAGTCGACCCTAAAGAGACCCAGTACTTC. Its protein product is CASSSVDPKETQYF.

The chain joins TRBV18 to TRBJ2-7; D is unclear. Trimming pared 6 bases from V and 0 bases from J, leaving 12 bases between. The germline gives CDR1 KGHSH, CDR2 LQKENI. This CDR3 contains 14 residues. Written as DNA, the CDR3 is TGTGCCAGCTCCCCTACCGGCCTCTCCTACGAGCAGTACTTC. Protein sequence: CASSPTGLSYEQYF.